A single T cell receptor beta chain is shown here with its context. Its matching antigen is unknown. This sample was taken from a study of T cells after yellow fever vaccination. About the study: Low-cell-number fractions were prepared with SMART-Seq v4 Ultra Low Input.

Looked up from germline, CDR1 is LGHNT and CDR2 is FRNRAP. J was trimmed by 11 bases and V by 6 bases; bases with no gene match: 6. The CDR3 contains 11 residues. Study-level points and caveats: At 95% to 96% for CD4 and over 80% for CD8, most primary-vaccination clones showed up again after the booster.

TCRdb re-called the 5' RACE reads with MiXCR, one entry per CDR3 protein. Of about 550,000 distinct CDR3 sequences in the sample, about a fifth were seen once. The chain links TRBV12-5 to TRBJ1-1; 7 nucleotides agree with TRBD1. The sequencing used PBMCs, collected 15 days after the yellow fever booster vaccination. This TCR derives from a man aged 25-45 years who received the YFV17D yellow fever vaccine. The CDR3 sequence: CASGWDSRAFF. The CDR3 DNA reads as TGTGCTAGTGGCTGGGACAGTAGGGCTTTCTTT.